Listed here are 24 T cell receptor beta chains from one sample, sequenced in a study of blood T cell repertoires in COVID-19. Sequencing used immunoSEQ multiplex PCR; TCRdb keeps in-frame clones, though not all of them. The sample records some 370,000 clones, roughly 89% being singletons. What was sequenced was peripheral blood. These TCRs come from a man aged 18 to 30 with active or convalescent COVID-19.

The chain uses TRBV7-8 and TRBJ2-7, with D possibly TRBD1 on 5 matching bases. V was shortened by 1 base and J by 3 bases, with 7 bases between the two germline ends. The CDR3 sequence is 13 residues long. From germline, CDR1 is SGHVS and CDR2 FQNEAQ. The CDR3 sequence: CASSLDRNYEQYF. The DNA for the CDR3 is TGTGCCAGCAGCTTAGACAGGAACTACGAGCAGTACTTC.

CDR3 region: CASSHRQGETQYF. CDR3 nucleotides: TGTGCCAGCTCACATCGACAGGGGGAGACCCAGTACTTC. This chain uses TRBV18 with TRBJ2-5; 8 nucleotides match TRBD1. The trim removed 4 bases at V and 5 bases at J, leaving 3 bases unmatched. Germline assignment: CDR1 KGHSH and CDR2 LQKENI. CDR3 size: 13 residues. The complete variable domain, with remaining parts taken from reference TRBV18 and TRBJ2-5, reads NAGVMQNPRHLVRRRGQEARLRCSPMKGHSHVYWYRQLPEEGLKFMVYLQKENIIDESGMPKERFSAEFPKEGPSILRIQQVVRGDSAAYFCASSHRQGETQYFGPGTRLLVL.

This rearrangement joins TRBV7-6 to TRBJ1-2, with 7 bases identical to TRBD1. This CDR3 is 15 amino acids long. Germline V CDR1 and CDR2: SGHVS, FNYEAQ. Trimming at V came to 5 bases and at J to 7 bases, leaving 13 bases not matched to a gene. The CDR3 region has the DNA TGTGCCAGCAGCACCGATGACAGGGTCGGGAGTGGCTACACCTTC. Protein product: CASSTDDRVGSGYTF.

Notes on this clone: This CDR3 is also generated by other DNA sequences in the sample. The chain couples TRBV5-1 to TRBJ1-6; D gene ambiguous. The CDR3 sequence is 14 residues long. Germline V gives CDR1 SGHRS, CDR2 YFSETQ. The V gene lost 0 bases and the J gene lost 5 bases, with 6 bases spanning the gap. CDR3 loop: CASSLDTNNSPLHF. The CDR3 DNA is TGCGCCAGCAGCTTGGACACTAATAATTCACCCCTCCACTTT.

In its sample, this clone was seen once. The chain uses TRBV19 and TRBJ1-5; D gene unclear. The CDR3 consists of 13 residues. Looked up from germline, CDR1 is LNHDA and CDR2 is SQIVND (reference sequence). The germline V and J ends were trimmed by 3 bases and 4 bases, with 7 bases remaining between them. CDR3 in DNA: TGTGCCAGTAGTATCAGATTTAATCAGCCCCAGCATTTT. This codes for CASSIRFNQPQHF.

The chain carries TRBV7-3 and TRBJ1-5; 10 bases map to TRBD1. CDR3 length: 15 amino acids. Germline V gene data show CDR1 as SGHTA and CDR2 as FQGTGA. V dropped 5 bases and J dropped 5; count of bases not matched to a gene: 6. The CDR3 protein is CASSPPGTGDQPQHF. DNA for the CDR3: TGTGCCAGCAGCCCTCCCGGGACAGGGGATCAGCCCCAGCATTTT.

This chain connects TRBV9 to TRBJ2-2, with TRBD1 matching 8 bases. CDR3 size: 17 residues. V trimming: 0 bases; J trimming: 0 bases; junction bases outside the gene matches: 4. Germline loops: CDR1 SGDLS, CDR2 YYNGEE. This CDR3 is CASSVAPGQANTGELFF. DNA of the CDR3: TGTGCCAGCAGCGTAGCCCCGGGACAGGCGAACACCGGGGAGCTGTTTTTT.

V usage is TRBV15 and J usage is TRBJ2-7; TRBD2 matches 10 bases. The CDR3 consists of 16 residues. V shed 3 bases and J 7 bases; nucleotides not matched to a gene: 12. Germline values: CDR1 LNHNV, CDR2 YYDKDF (reference sequence). The CDR3 loop is CATSSPDSAGGWEQYF. The CDR3 coding sequence is TGTGCCACCAGCAGCCCAGATTCAGCGGGGGGGTGGGAGCAGTACTTC.

The chain joins TRBV28 to TRBJ2-4; no reliable D call. The germline V gene encodes CDR1 MDHEN and CDR2 SYDVKM. The CDR3 has 16 residues. Deletions cut 8 bases from V and 1 base from J, with 18 bases between. In DNA form, the CDR3 reads TGTGCCAGCTCCCCCCCGCTAATGTACGCCAAAAACATTCAGTACTTC. This codes for CASSPPLMYAKNIQYF.

The rearrangement links TRBV6-5 to TRBJ2-5; TRBD2 aligns across 7 bases. J was trimmed by 1 base and V by 4 bases; bases with no gene match: 0. CDR3 length: 13 residues. Germline loops: CDR1 MNHEY, CDR2 SVGAGI. The chain's CDR3 is CASSWGGQETQYF. The CDR3 coding sequence is TGTGCCAGCAGTTGGGGGGGCCAAGAGACCCAGTACTTC.

The chain employs TRBV7-6 and TRBJ2-7, with D maybe TRBD1 (5 bases). The germline V gene encodes CDR1 SGHVS and CDR2 FNYEAQ. The length of the CDR3 is 14 residues. V was trimmed by 0 bases and J by 1 base, leaving 7 bases between them. The CDR3 DNA reads TGTGCCAGCAGCTTAGCGGCAGGGTCCTACGAGCAGTACTTC. Translation gives CASSLAAGSYEQYF.

This chain joins TRBV28 and TRBJ1-1, with TRBD1 matching 10 bases. The germline V gene encodes CDR1 MDHEN and CDR2 SYDVKM. The V and J ends lost 3 bases and 3 bases, in that order; junction bases with no gene match: 4. The CDR3 sequence is 15 residues long. The CDR3 loop reads CASSFLGTGDTEAFF. The CDR3 DNA reads as TGTGCCAGCAGTTTTCTGGGGACAGGGGACACTGAAGCTTTCTTT. Combining the CDR3 with reference TRBV28 and TRBJ1-1 gives the whole variable domain DVKVTQSSRYLVKRTGEKVFLECVQDMDHENMFWYRQDPGLGLRLIYFSYDVKMKEKGDIPEGYSVSREKKERFSLILESASTNQTSMYLCASSFLGTGDTEAFFGQGTRLTVV.

The chain combines TRBV28 with TRBJ1-2; D may be TRBD1 (5 bases). The germline V and J ends were trimmed by 6 bases and 5 bases, with 10 bases remaining between them. The CDR3 consists of 12 residues. Germline V gene sequence: CDR1 MDHEN, CDR2 SYDVKM. The CDR3: CASSYDRYGYTF. The CDR3 DNA follows: TGTGCCAGCAGCTACGACAGATATGGCTACACCTTC.

DNA for the CDR3: TGTGCCAGCAGCCCAAATAGGGGGCCCAACACTGAAGCTTTCTTT. Protein: CASSPNRGPNTEAFF. V usage is TRBV9 and J usage is TRBJ1-1; 7 bases agree with TRBD1. The CDR3 is made up of 15 amino acids. Trimming at V came to 4 bases and at J to 2 bases, leaving 8 bases not matched to a gene. Germline V lookup: CDR1 SGDLS, CDR2 YYNGEE.

This chain links TRBV6-2 or TRBV6-3 with TRBJ1-3, with D hard to call. Trimming shortened V by 0 bases and J by 0 bases, and 9 bases separated the two germline ends. Germline lookup yields CDR1 MNHEY and CDR2 SVGEGT. This CDR3 has 16 residues. The CDR3 loop reads CASSYSVGGSGNTIYF. For the CDR3, the DNA is TGTGCCAGCAGTTACTCGGTTGGAGGCTCTGGAAACACCATATATTTT.

This clone was picked up one time. The chain links TRBV28 to TRBJ1-4, with D tentatively TRBD1 (6 bases). Per the germline V gene, CDR1 is MDHEN and CDR2 is SYDVKM. This CDR3 spans 14 amino acids. Between the trimmed V and J ends, which lost 3 bases and 5 bases, there was a span of 10 bases. The DNA of the CDR3 is TGTGCCAGCAGTTTGACAGGAGAGAATGAAAAACTGTTTTTT. It specifies CASSLTGENEKLFF. The whole variable domain, filled in from reference TRBV28 and TRBJ1-4, reads DVKVTQSSRYLVKRTGEKVFLECVQDMDHENMFWYRQDPGLGLRLIYFSYDVKMKEKGDIPEGYSVSREKKERFSLILESASTNQTSMYLCASSLTGENEKLFFGSGTQLSVL.

The J gene is TRBJ2-1, the V gene TRBV28; 8 nucleotides agree with TRBD2. The trim removed 9 bases at V and 9 bases at J, leaving 10 bases unmatched. The CDR3 consists of 13 residues. The germline V gene encodes CDR1 MDHEN and CDR2 SYDVKM. The CDR3 DNA reads as TGTGCCAGTTTGGACAGCGGGAGAACTGAGCAGTTCTTC. This gives the protein CASLDSGRTEQFF. The full variable domain, with the rest looked up from reference TRBV28 and TRBJ2-1, is DVKVTQSSRYLVKRTGEKVFLECVQDMDHENMFWYRQDPGLGLRLIYFSYDVKMKEKGDIPEGYSVSREKKERFSLILESASTNQTSMYLCASLDSGRTEQFFGPGTRLTVL.

CDR3 region: CASTGLAGTGPLFQETQYF. DNA of the CDR3: TGTGCCAGTACGGGACTAGCGGGAACAGGCCCCCTTTTCCAAGAGACCCAGTACTTC. The chain recombines TRBV2 with TRBJ2-5, with TRBD2 matching over 13 bases. Germline V lookup: CDR1 SNHLY, CDR2 FYNNEI. The CDR3 has 19 amino acids. The junction had 17 bases not matched to a gene; V was cut back by 9 bases and J by 1 base.

This clone was seen just once. The chain has TRBV7-2 and TRBJ2-3, with TRBD2 matching over 15 bases. Trimming removed 5 bases from V and 5 bases from J; junction bases left unmatched: 8. This CDR3 has 17 residues. In germline, CDR1 is SGHTA, CDR2 FQGNSA. CDR3 DNA sequence: TGTGCCAGCAGCCCCCCGGGACTAGCGGGGGGAAAAGATACGCAGTATTTT. Amino acids: CASSPPGLAGGKDTQYF.

The chain recombines TRBV6-5 with TRBJ2-1; D is possibly TRBD1 (5 bases). Germline V gene sequence: CDR1 MNHEY, CDR2 SVGAGI. The CDR3 is 13 residues long. V was trimmed by 7 bases and J by 0 bases, leaving 7 bases between them. The CDR3 DNA follows: TGTGCCAGCACGGACACCTCCTACAATGAGCAGTTCTTC. This codes for CASTDTSYNEQFF.

The chain carries TRBV9 and TRBJ2-3; possibly TRBD2 for D (5 bases). The CDR3 extends over 16 amino acids. Between the trimmed V and J ends, which lost 0 bases and 4 bases, there was a span of 15 bases. Germline V CDR1 and CDR2: SGDLS, YYNGEE. The CDR3 DNA reads TGTGCCAGCAGCGTAGCTAGCAACAGTAGGGCAGATACGCAGTATTTT. This encodes CASSVASNSRADTQYF.

This rearrangement joins TRBV28 to TRBJ1-5; D perhaps matches TRBD1 (5 bases). Germline CDR1 reads MDHEN; CDR2 reads SYDVKM. V lost 1 base to trimming and J lost 4 bases, with 5 bases between them. The CDR3 runs 13 residues. The CDR3 protein is CASSLSGNQPQHF. CDR3 sequence (DNA): TGTGCCAGCAGTTTATCAGGGAATCAGCCCCAGCATTTT.

This chain joins TRBV9 and TRBJ2-3; 9 nucleotides match TRBD1. From germline, CDR1 is SGDLS and CDR2 YYNGEE. The CDR3 consists of 15 residues. V lost 1 base to trimming and J lost 6 bases; unmatched junction nucleotides: 6. The CDR3 DNA reads TGTGCCAGCAGCGTAAGGGACAGGGCATGGGATACGCAGTATTTT. As protein: CASSVRDRAWDTQYF. The variable domain in full, completed from reference TRBV9 and TRBJ2-3, reads DSGVTQTPKHLITATGQRVTLRCSPRSGDLSVYWYQQSLDQGLQFLIQYYNGEERAKGNILERFSAQQFPDLHSELNLSSLELGDSALYFCASSVRDRAWDTQYFGPGTRLTVL.

The chain has TRBV4-3 and TRBJ2-3; 7 positions match TRBD1. The germline V gene encodes CDR1 LGHNA and CDR2 YSLEER. The CDR3 has 15 amino acids. J was trimmed by 2 bases and V by 2 bases; bases with no gene match: 4. This CDR3 is CASSQRGRDTDTQYF. The CDR3 DNA sequence: TGCGCCAGCAGCCAAAGGGGGCGCGACACAGATACGCAGTATTTT.